A selection of T cell receptor beta chains follows, all from one sample in a study of radiation and T cells in renal cell carcinoma. This table comes from immunoSEQ multiplex PCR, and its TCRdb copy is limited to in-frame clones, with some not included. The data contain approximately 40,000 clones, roughly four fifths of them singletons. This sample comprised blood, obtained from a patient whose treatment included radiotherapy and nephrectomy. The receptors were sampled from a woman in her seventies with renal cell carcinoma. The CDR3 runs from the conserved cysteine through the conserved F or W. D genes are given only for firm matches. The listing skips clone size in some rows; elsewhere it reads once, few, many or a size class.

j_gene | d_gene | v_gene | abundance | CDR3aa | CDR3nt
TRBJ1-3 | - | TRBV5-1 | - | CASSLAGGQGNTIYF | TGCGCCAGCAGCTTGGCGGGGGGCCAAGGAAACACCATATATTTT
TRBJ2-2 | TRBD2 | TRBV7-9 | - | CASRTSGNTGELFF | TGTGCCAGCAGGACTAGCGGGAACACCGGGGAGCTGTTTTTT
TRBJ2-3 | - | TRBV7-6 | - | CASSLAGPGSDTQYF | TGTGCCAGCAGCTTAGCGGGCCCGGGGTCAGATACGCAGTATTTT
TRBJ1-1 | - | TRBV5-4 | few | CASSPQVETEAFF | TGTGCCAGCAGCCCCCAGGTGGAGACTGAAGCTTTCTTT
TRBJ2-7 | - | TRBV5-6 | - | CASSGGLGALNEQYF | TGTGCCAGCAGCGGTGGGCTGGGGGCCCTCAACGAGCAGTACTTC
TRBJ1-5 | TRBD1 | TRBV7-9 | - | CASSSGTGDFPQHF | TGTGCCAGCAGCTCCGGGACAGGGGACTTTCCCCAGCATTTT
TRBJ2-5 | - | TRBV27 | once | CASSTRGVQETQYF | TGTGCCAGCAGCACCCGCGGGGTCCAAGAGACCCAGTACTTC
TRBJ1-5 | - | TRBV7-9 | - | CASSLGDQPQHF | TGTGCCAGCAGCTTAGGGGATCAGCCCCAGCATTTT
TRBJ2-1 | TRBD1 | TRBV27 | - | CASSPKRDRGRVAYNEQFF | TGTGCCAGCAGTCCAAAACGGGACAGGGGAAGGGTTGCCTACAATGAGCAGTTCTTC
TRBJ1-1 | - | TRBV6-5 | - | CASSYLGGLAEAFF | TGTGCCAGCAGTTACTTGGGTGGGCTGGCTGAAGCTTTCTTT
TRBJ2-7 | TRBD2 | TRBV4-2 | - | CASSQDTSGRGYEQYF | TGTGCCAGCAGCCAGGATACTAGCGGGAGGGGTTACGAGCAGTACTTC
TRBJ2-5 | - | TRBV7-2 | - | CASSLVSGFGETQYF | TGTGCCAGCAGCTTAGTGTCGGGATTTGGAGAGACCCAGTACTTC
TRBJ2-2 | - | TRBV2 | - | CASSNQETGELFF | TGTGCCAGCAGTAACCAGGAGACCGGGGAGCTGTTTTTT
TRBJ1-1 | - | TRBV5-4 | few | CASGMNTEAFF | TGTGCCAGCGGCATGAACACTGAAGCTTTCTTT
TRBJ2-5 | TRBD2 | TRBV5-1 | - | CASSFGSGNQETQYF | TGCGCCAGCAGCTTTGGTAGCGGGAACCAAGAGACCCAGTACTTC
TRBJ1-2 | TRBD1 | TRBV7-2 | - | CASSLNVDRETSNYGYTF | TGTGCCAGCAGCTTAAATGTGGACAGGGAAACATCTAACTATGGCTACACCTTC
TRBJ1-2 | - | TRBV6-1 | - | CASSSGPYGYTF | TGTGCCAGCAGTTCGGGGCCCTATGGCTACACCTTC
TRBJ2-1 | - | TRBV10-3 | - | CAISEKVRNEQFF | TGTGCCATCAGTGAAAAGGTCCGCAATGAGCAGTTCTTC
TRBJ1-4 | TRBD1 | TRBV4-1 | few | CASSQPRDSLTEKLFF | TGCGCCAGCAGCCAACCCCGGGACAGCCTCACCGAAAAACTGTTTTTT
TRBJ1-4 | TRBD1 | TRBV18 | few | CASSLGQGINEKLFF | TGTGCCAGCTCGCTCGGACAGGGGATTAATGAAAAACTGTTTTTT
TRBJ2-2 | - | TRBV29-1 | - | CSVETRTTGNTGELFF | TGCAGCGTCGAAACCCGGACCACCGGGAACACCGGGGAGCTGTTTTTT
TRBJ2-7 | - | TRBV14 | few | CASSQAPSEQYF | TGTGCCAGCAGCCAGGCTCCCAGCGAGCAGTACTTC